The 7 T cell receptor beta chains below were found in one sample sequenced in a study of regulatory T cells in long-lasting Graves disease. Time point denoted: newly diagnosed GD, antithyroid drugs for less than 3 months. PBMC-extracted RNA yielded the TCR library. Building the TCR beta libraries relied on iRepertoire HTBI primers, and CDR3 regions underwent Arm-PCR. TCRdb independently ran MiXCR on the multiplex PCR reads; one entry per CDR3 protein. Of about 560,000 distinct CDR3 sequences listed, about 16% are singletons. The sample was also linked to a second study, of T cells in Graves' hyperthyroidism and ophthalmopathy.

Sequenced here: peripheral blood mononuclear cells (PBMCs), sampled at new diagnosis, from a patient treated with antithyroid drugs. Receptors were obtained from a man between 18 and 29 years old with Graves disease.

This clonotype was recorded at least ten times. The rearrangement joins TRBV5-1 to TRBJ1-4, with D unclear. The germline gives CDR1 SGHRS, CDR2 YFSETQ. Trimming shortened V by 0 bases and J by 7 bases, and 16 bases separated the two germline ends. The CDR3 loop spans 16 amino acids. The CDR3 reads CASSLGIQTSSEKLFF. For the CDR3, the DNA is TGCGCCAGCAGCTTGGGGATCCAGACTAGTTCTGAAAAACTGTTTTTT.

This clonotype was counted at least ten times. The chain carries TRBV5-1 and TRBJ2-1, with 7 nucleotides matching TRBD2. The CDR3 totals 15 residues. Per germline, CDR1 SGHRS and CDR2 YFSETQ. V lost 5 bases and J lost 0; bases outside the gene matches: 5. In DNA, the CDR3 is TGCGCCAGCAGTCGGCGGGAGAGCTCCTACAATGAGCAGTTCTTC. Residues: CASSRRESSYNEQFF.

This clonotype has just a few counts. The rearrangement uses TRBV10-3 and TRBJ1-5; tentatively, D is TRBD1 (5 bases). This CDR3 is built from 12 residues. Germline V CDR1 and CDR2: ENHRY, SYGVKD. Trimming took off 9 bases at V and 2 bases at J, with 8 bases between the two ends. The CDR3 DNA reads TGTGCCATTCGGGACGGCAATCAGCCCCAGCATTTT. Encoded protein: CAIRDGNQPQHF.

The chain couples TRBV19 to TRBJ2-7, with 8 nucleotides matching TRBD1. The CDR3 runs to 16 residues. Germline CDR1 reads LNHDA; CDR2 reads SQIVND (reference sequence). With V trimmed by 5 bases and J by 0 bases, 9 bases remained unmatched. The DNA for the CDR3 is TGTGCCAGTAGTCTCAGACAGGGGTCCAGCTCCTACGAGCAGTACTTC. This sequence encodes CASSLRQGSSSYEQYF.

This clonotype was counted many times. The junction does not match germline at one end; this may be a read error. This chain links TRBV12-3 or TRBV12-4 with TRBJ2-1, with 10 bases that match TRBD1. This CDR3 is 11 amino acids long. The CDR3 loop reads CASSPDRGPIF. CDR3 in DNA: TGTGCCAGCAGCCCTGACAGGGGGCCGATCTTC.

In this sample, this clonotype turned up a few times. The CDR3 DNA reads as TGTGCCAGCTCCCAAAGGCGGGAGTGGGGCACAGATACGCAGTATTTT. This gives the protein CASSQRREWGTDTQYF. The chain joins TRBV6-2 or TRBV6-3 to TRBJ2-3; 7 bases are a match to TRBD2. The V gene's germline CDR1 is MNHEY and CDR2 SVGEGT. V was pared by 8 bases and J by 1 base, with 12 bases of the junction left unmatched. The CDR3 runs to 16 residues.

A remark on this clonotype: With a much larger clone just one base away, this may be a read error. The V gene is TRBV5-1, the J gene TRBJ2-3; 9 bases line up with TRBD1. The germline V gene encodes CDR1 SGHRS and CDR2 YFSETQ. Trimming removed 4 bases from V and 4 bases from J; junction bases left unmatched: 16. The CDR3 runs to 18 residues. The CDR3, as DNA: TGCGCCAGCAGCGTCCGGGACAGGGTCGCCCTTAGCGCAGATACGCAGTATTTT. Translation: CASSVRDRVALSADTQYF.